One sample yielded the 12 T cell receptor beta chains listed below, sequenced in a study of T cell responses to AZD1222 COVID-19 vaccine. The assay was immunoSEQ multiplex PCR, and TCRdb's table has in-frame clones only and misses some. Of around 170,000 clones listed, about 93% are singletons. Material: peripheral blood, obtained 28 days after the second AZD1222 dose. The receptors originated from an adult who received the AZD1222 COVID-19 vaccine.

The chain joins TRBV4-1 to TRBJ1-6; TRBD1 matches at 7 bases. V was pared by 1 base and J by 7 bases, with 1 base of the junction left unmatched. The CDR3 has 14 amino acids. Germline V gene lookup returns CDR1 MGHRA and CDR2 YSYEKL. The CDR3 DNA reads as TGCGCCAGCAGCCAAGTGGGACAGAATTCACCCCTCCACTTT. Its translation is CASSQVGQNSPLHF.

The count of this clone is one. The V call is TRBV11-1, the J call TRBJ2-3; 10 bases agree with TRBD2. The germline V gene has CDR1 SGHAT and CDR2 FQDESV (reference sequence). The V segment lost 5 bases and the J segment 2 bases; nucleotides outside the gene matches: 7. CDR3 length equals 16 residues. The DNA of the CDR3 is TGTGCCAGCAGCCTCGCACTAGCGGGGTACACAGATACGCAGTATTTT. It encodes CASSLALAGYTDTQYF.

The chain links TRBV6-4 to TRBJ2-3; 11 bases agree with TRBD2. This CDR3 spans 16 amino acids. The germline gives CDR1 MRHNA, CDR2 SNTAGT. With 0 bases clipped from V and 4 bases from J, the junction kept 3 bases outside the gene matches. The DNA of the CDR3 is TGTGCCAGCAGTGACTCTAGCGGGGGGGGCCCAGATACGCAGTATTTT. Amino acids: CASSDSSGGGPDTQYF.

This chain connects TRBV3-1 (or the pseudogene TRBV3-2) to TRBJ2-3, with 9 bases aligning to TRBD2. Germline V gene sequence: CDR1 LGHDT, CDR2 YNNKEL (reference sequence). V lost 6 bases and J lost 5; bases outside the gene matches: 9. This CDR3 is 15 amino acids long. CDR3 loop: CASSIAGAGIDTQYF. Here the CDR3 DNA reads TGTGCCAGCAGTATAGCGGGAGCAGGGATAGATACGCAGTATTTT.

The J gene is TRBJ2-5, the V gene TRBV30; D remains ambiguous. This CDR3 contains 11 residues. Germline V CDR1 and CDR2: GTSNPN, SVGIG (reference sequence). The V and J ends lost 2 bases and 4 bases respectively, with 5 bases between them. The CDR3 spells CAWSNGETQYF. The CDR3 DNA reads TGTGCCTGGAGTAACGGAGAGACCCAGTACTTC.

The chain recombines TRBV5-8 with TRBJ1-1; D perhaps matches TRBD1 (6 bases). Germline CDR1 reads SGHTS; CDR2 reads YDEGEE. Trimming shortened V by 4 bases and J by 0 bases, and 13 bases separated the two germline ends. This CDR3 contains 15 residues. CDR3 bases: TGTGCCAGCAGCATTAGACAGGAAATGAACACTGAAGCTTTCTTT. Translation gives CASSIRQEMNTEAFF.

V gene TRBV9 combines with J gene TRBJ2-2; D may be TRBD1 or TRBD2 (5 bases each). Looked up from germline, CDR1 is SGDLS and CDR2 is YYNGEE. The V end lost 6 bases, the J end lost 2 bases, and 8 bases lay between the germline ends. This CDR3 region has 13 residues. The CDR3 region is CASTGTNTGELFF. The CDR3 DNA reads TGTGCCAGCACGGGGACCAACACCGGGGAGCTGTTTTTT.

The chain employs TRBV18 and TRBJ2-7; possible D gene TRBD2, 6 bases. Germline V gene sequence: CDR1 KGHSH, CDR2 LQKENI. This CDR3 spans 16 amino acids. V was clipped by 6 bases and J by 0 bases, with 18 bases between them. CDR3 nucleotide sequence: TGTGCCAGCTCGCAGGGAGGCGGGCCCAGCTCCTACGAGCAGTACTTC. Translation: CASSQGGGPSSYEQYF.

The table lists this clone with a count of one. The same CDR3 can be traced to other DNA sequences in this sample. The chain has TRBV6-5 and TRBJ2-1; possible D gene TRBD1, 6 bases. CDR1 MNHEY and CDR2 SVGAGI come from the germline V gene. The CDR3 consists of 15 residues. The V gene lost 2 bases and the J gene lost 1 base, with 9 bases spanning the gap. The CDR3 reads CASSYRGLSYNEQFF. CDR3 nucleotides: TGTGCCAGCAGTTACAGGGGGTTGTCCTACAATGAGCAGTTCTTC.

The V and J genes are TRBV5-1 and TRBJ2-5; D perhaps matches TRBD2 (6 bases). The germline V and J ends were trimmed by 1 base and 5 bases, with 12 bases remaining between them. The CDR3 spans 14 residues. CDR1 and CDR2 from the germline V gene are SGHRS and YFSETQ. The CDR3 DNA reads TGCGCCAGCAGCTTGCCGGGGGTAGAGGAGACCCAGTACTTC. It yields the protein CASSLPGVEETQYF.

V is TRBV6-5 and J is TRBJ1-1; 8 positions agree with TRBD1. Germline trimming cut 5 bases from V and 8 bases from J; bases unmatched to any gene: 7. The CDR3 extends over 13 amino acids. CDR1 is MNHEY and CDR2 is SVGAGI in the germline V gene. CDR3 protein: CASSPDGDREAFF. The CDR3 region has the DNA TGTGCCAGCAGTCCTGACGGGGACAGGGAAGCTTTCTTT.

The chain uses TRBV29-1 and TRBJ1-2, with D perhaps TRBD1 (5 bases). Germline V CDR1 and CDR2: SQVTM, ANQGSEA. Deletions cut 6 bases from V and 3 bases from J, with 14 bases between. The CDR3 runs to 13 residues. The CDR3 spells CSVGQGGHYGYTF. The CDR3 DNA reads TGCAGCGTCGGACAAGGAGGCCACTATGGCTACACCTTC.